The T cell receptor (beta chain) under discussion was sequenced for a study of control samples from healthy donors and cancer patients. CDR3 length: 15 amino acids. V lost 3 bases and J lost 5; bases outside the gene matches: 10. Germline V CDR1 and CDR2: SGDLS, YYNGEE. Assay used: immunoSEQ multiplex PCR; TCRdb lists only in-frame clones, some missing. The sample has 120,000 to 150,000 clones; about 90% are singletons. The sequenced sample consisted of blood. This chain uses TRBV9 with TRBJ1-2; TRBD1 matches at 7 bases. The TCR originated in a young man in good health. CDR3 region: CASSARQGTEYGYTF. The CDR3 DNA sequence: TGTGCCAGCAGCGCGCGACAGGGTACGGAGTATGGCTACACCTTC.